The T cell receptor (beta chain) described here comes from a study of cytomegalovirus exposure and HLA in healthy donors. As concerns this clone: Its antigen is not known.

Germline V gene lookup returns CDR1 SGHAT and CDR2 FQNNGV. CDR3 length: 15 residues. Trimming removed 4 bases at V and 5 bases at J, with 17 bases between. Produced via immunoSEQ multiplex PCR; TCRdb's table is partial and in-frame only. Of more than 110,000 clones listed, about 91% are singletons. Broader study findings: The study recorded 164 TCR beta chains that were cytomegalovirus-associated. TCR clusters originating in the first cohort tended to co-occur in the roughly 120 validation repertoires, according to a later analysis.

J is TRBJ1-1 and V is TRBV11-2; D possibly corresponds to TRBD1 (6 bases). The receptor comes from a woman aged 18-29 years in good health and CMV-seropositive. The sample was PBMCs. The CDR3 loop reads CASSSPGRGSTEAFF. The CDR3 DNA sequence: TGTGCCAGCAGCTCTCCAGGTAGGGGGTCGACTGAAGCTTTCTTT.